The 2 T cell receptor beta chains presented below share a single source sample, sequenced in a study of CD8 T cells in ankylosing spondylitis. Study-level points and caveats: Characteristic, it appeared, of ankylosing spondylitis blood was a TCR beta motif of fewer than 10 highly homologous variants.

Their antigen targets remain unknown. TCRdb recomputed calls from the 5' RACE reads with MiXCR, one row per CDR3 protein. The table has 500,000 or so distinct CDR3 sequences, approximately 5.3% seen once; the top ten hold around 3.5%. The sample taken for sequencing was blood, either unsorted or a sorted T cell fraction (not recorded which). The receptors shown here come from a male donor with ankylosing spondylitis.

This clonotype was recorded many times. V and J are TRBV20-1 and TRBJ2-7, with 10 bases aligning to TRBD2. The CDR3 sequence is 14 residues long. With 2 bases clipped from V and 4 bases from J, the junction kept 5 bases outside the gene matches. Germline V CDR1 and CDR2: DFQATT, SNEGSKA (reference sequence). The CDR3 bases are TGCAGTGCTAGAATTAGCGGGGGGCGGTACGAGCAGTACTTC. This gives the protein CSARISGGRYEQYF.

The gene calls are TRBV28 and TRBJ2-1; 15 nucleotides align to TRBD2. V gave up 3 bases and J gave up 10 bases; unmatched junction bases: 7. Germline CDR1 is MDHEN and CDR2 is SYDVKM. CDR3 size: 16 residues. The CDR3 sequence is CASSFPGLAGGDEQFF. DNA of the CDR3: TGTGCCAGCAGTTTTCCGGGACTAGCGGGGGGTGACGAGCAGTTCTTC.